Following are 30 T cell receptor beta chains from one sample sequenced in a study of CD8+ T cells in alopecia areata. RNA was isolated and reverse transcribed to cDNA, the sequencing template. Some clones are missing from TCRdb's copy, which holds only in-frame ones; the method was immunoSEQ multiplex PCR. There are more than 12,000 clones in the sample; over 50% occur only once, and approximately 3.5% lies in the top ten. Four or five patients had their CD4+ cells sorted into CD25+CD127- cells. Sequencing input: CD4+ Tregs sorted from blood. The receptors come from a human donor with alopecia areata.

As regards this clone: Other DNA sequences in the sample encode the same CDR3. The rearrangement joins TRBV29-1 to TRBJ2-3; no clear D. V was pared by 1 base and J by 0 bases, with 8 bases between. Germline assignment: CDR1 SQVTM and CDR2 ANQGSEA. CDR3 size: 14 residues. The CDR3 DNA sequence: TGCAGCGTTGAAGGGCCCAGGAGCACAGATACGCAGTATTTT. It codes for CSVEGPRSTDTQYF.

The chain employs TRBV10-3 and TRBJ2-5, with D perhaps being TRBD1 or TRBD2 (5 bases each). This CDR3 contains 12 residues. V lost 10 bases and J 11 bases, leaving 20 bases between the germline ends. Germline CDR1 is ENHRY and CDR2 is SYGVKD. Here the CDR3 DNA reads TGTGCCAGTCGAAATGGGGCTGGGGAGCAGTACTTC. It translates to CASRNGAGEQYF.

The chain uses TRBV20-1 and TRBJ2-7; D is unclear. The ends were cut back, 3 bases at V and 2 bases at J, with 5 bases in the middle. This CDR3 is built from 11 residues. Germline V gene data show CDR1 as DFQATT and CDR2 as SNEGSKA (reference sequence). The CDR3 DNA sequence: TGCAGTGCTAGGGATACCTACGAGCAGTACTTC. It translates to CSARDTYEQYF.

The gene calls are TRBV2 and TRBJ1-5; D is possibly TRBD1 (5 bases). Between the trimmed V and J ends, which lost 3 bases and 6 bases, there was a span of 12 bases. Germline V gene data show CDR1 as SNHLY and CDR2 as FYNNEI. The CDR3 contains 14 residues. DNA of the CDR3: TGTGCCAGCAGTGACAGGGTAGTGGGTCAGCCCCAGCATTTT. It yields the protein CASSDRVVGQPQHF. The full variable domain, with the rest looked up from reference TRBV2 and TRBJ1-5, is EPEVTQTPSHQVTQMGQEVILRCVPISNHLYFYWYRQILGQKVEFLVSFYNNEISEKSEIFDDQFSVERPDGSNFTLKIRSTKLEDSAMYFCASSDRVVGQPQHFGDGTRLSIL.

This chain joins TRBV12-2 and TRBJ2-1; the DNA was not compared with TRBD2, the D call given in the table. TRBV12-2 is noted as a pseudogene. The CDR3 covers 13 residues. This chain's CDR3 is CASRVAGGHEQFF. The CDR3 bases are TGTGCAAGTCGAGTAGCGGGAGGACATGAGCAGTTCTTC.

The V and J genes are TRBV5-1 and TRBJ1-1; D gene uncertain. The CDR3 extends over 12 amino acids. V was shortened by 4 bases and J by 1 base, with 5 bases between the two germline ends. Looked up from germline, CDR1 is SGHRS and CDR2 is YFSETQ. CDR3 protein: CASSAGNTEAFF. CDR3 nucleotide sequence: TGCGCCAGCAGCGCTGGGAACACTGAAGCTTTCTTT. Filled out from reference TRBV5-1 and TRBJ1-1, the complete variable domain reads KAGVTQTPRYLIKTRGQQVTLSCSPISGHRSVSWYQQTPGQGLQFLFEYFSETQRNKGNFPGRFSGRQFSNSRSEMNVSTLELGDSALYLCASSAGNTEAFFGQGTRLTVV.

The chain combines TRBV18 with TRBJ2-1; D unresolved. Looked up from germline, CDR1 is KGHSH and CDR2 is LQKENI. V was shortened by 6 bases and J by 3 bases, with 18 bases between the two germline ends. The CDR3 extends over 16 amino acids. The CDR3 coding sequence is TGTGCCAGCTCCCCTACCTGGGCACCTTACTACAATGAGCAGTTCTTC. This encodes CASSPTWAPYYNEQFF.

By sample fraction, this clone is medium-sized. The J gene is TRBJ2-3, the V gene TRBV29-1; D is possibly TRBD1 (5 bases). V was cut by 4 bases and J by 2 bases, with 10 bases left in between. This CDR3 spans 13 amino acids. CDR1 and CDR2 (germline): SQVTM, ANQGSEA. CDR3 protein: CSVGTSYTDTQYF. CDR3 in DNA: TGCAGCGTTGGGACATCTTACACAGATACGCAGTATTTT.

This clone showed up just a few times. V gene TRBV20-1 combines with J gene TRBJ2-1; D not resolved. Trimming pared 5 bases from V and 3 bases from J, leaving 2 bases between. Looked up from germline, CDR1 is DFQATT and CDR2 is SNEGSKA (reference sequence). There are 10 residues in the CDR3. The CDR3 nucleotides read TGCAGTGCTCACTACAATGAGCAGTTCTTC. Translated, it gives CSAHYNEQFF.

This clone was seen only a few times. The chain employs TRBV5-1 and TRBJ2-7; TRBD1 matches at 8 bases. Germline lookup yields CDR1 SGHRS and CDR2 YFSETQ. V shed 4 bases, J shed 7 bases, and the junction held 10 bases outside the gene matches. The CDR3 extends over 14 amino acids. The CDR3 sequence: CASSLDRARGEQYF. Here the CDR3 DNA reads TGCGCCAGCAGCCTGGACAGGGCTAGAGGAGAGCAGTACTTC.

V usage is TRBV11-2 and J usage is TRBJ1-1; D not certain. V lost 5 bases and J 7 bases, leaving 11 bases between the germline ends. The germline gives CDR1 SGHAT, CDR2 FQNNGV. This CDR3 is built from 12 residues. The CDR3 DNA follows: TGTGCCAGCAGCGCCGGGTGGGGTGAAGCTTTCTTT. Its protein is CASSAGWGEAFF.

This chain links TRBV7-2 with TRBJ2-7; 12 bases are a match to TRBD2. This CDR3 contains 14 residues. The J segment lost 3 bases and the V segment lost 5 bases, leaving 2 bases of the junction unmatched. Germline loops: CDR1 SGHTA, CDR2 FQGNSA. The CDR3 nucleotides are TGTGCCAGCAGCCCACTAGCGGGAGGCTACGAGCAGTACTTC. Translation gives CASSPLAGGYEQYF.

The chain carries TRBV7-9 and TRBJ2-7; D is unresolved. This CDR3 contains 11 residues. CDR1 is SEHNR, CDR2 FQNEAQ, per germline (reference sequence). V was shortened by 6 bases and J by 2 bases, with 5 bases between the two germline ends. CDR3 bases: TGTGCCAGCAGGGGTGCCTACGAGCAGTACTTC. Amino acids: CASRGAYEQYF.

On this clone itself: At one boundary the junction diverges from the germline segment, which might be a read error. The genes are TRBV7-9 and TRBJ2-1; possible D gene TRBD2, 6 bases. CDR1 SEHNR and CDR2 FQNEAQ come from the germline V gene (reference sequence). There are 16 residues in the CDR3. The CDR3 DNA sequence: TGTGCCTGCAGCCCCCCTGGCGGAGGGATAATCGGTGAGCAGTTCTTC. Encoded protein: CACSPPGGGIIGEQFF.

CDR3 sequence: CASSLLTSANEQFF. In DNA form, the CDR3 reads TGTGCCAGCAGTTTACTCACTAGCGCCAATGAGCAGTTCTTC. The gene calls are TRBV6-6 and TRBJ2-1; 7 bases are shared with TRBD2. The V gene end was trimmed by 4 bases and the J gene end by 6 bases; junction bases not matched to a gene: 6. CDR3 size: 14 residues. Germline loops: CDR1 MNHNY, CDR2 SVGAGI (reference sequence).

This chain connects TRBV9 to TRBJ2-1; TRBD2 agrees at 10 bases. CDR3 length: 18 amino acids. J gave up 7 bases and V 0 bases, and 13 bases lay outside the gene matches. Germline CDR1 reads SGDLS; CDR2 reads YYNGEE. The CDR3 reads CASSVGPIAGGLRNEQFF. The CDR3 DNA sequence: TGTGCCAGCAGCGTAGGCCCCATAGCGGGAGGCTTAAGGAATGAGCAGTTCTTC.

This chain connects TRBV7-9 to TRBJ2-2; D gene unclear. Trimming removed 3 bases from V and 7 bases from J, with 12 bases in between. Germline V gives CDR1 SEHNR, CDR2 FQNEAQ (reference sequence). This CDR3 is built from 14 residues. As DNA, the CDR3 is TGTGCCAGCAGCTTTAAGGCTACCGGCGGGGAGCTGTTTTTT. The encoded protein is CASSFKATGGELFF.

The chain links TRBV29-1 to TRBJ2-3; D not certain. The CDR3 consists of 11 residues. Germline CDR1 reads SQVTM; CDR2 reads ANQGSEA. V lost 6 bases to trimming and J lost 2 bases, with 6 bases between them. CDR3 DNA sequence: TGCAGCGTAAGCTACACAGATACGCAGTATTTT. It translates to CSVSYTDTQYF.

In this sample, this clone turned up a few times. J is TRBJ2-1 and V is TRBV9, with a possible D match to TRBD2 (6 bases). CDR3 length: 15 residues. V was trimmed by 0 bases and J by 6 bases, leaving 13 bases between them. The germline V gene encodes CDR1 SGDLS and CDR2 YYNGEE. CDR3 protein: CASSVDGYGGNEQFF. DNA for the CDR3: TGTGCCAGCAGCGTAGACGGCTACGGGGGCAATGAGCAGTTCTTC.

This rearrangement joins TRBV7-8 to TRBJ2-1; 8 bases match TRBD2. CDR1 and CDR2 (germline): SGHVS, FQNEAQ. CDR3 length: 18 residues. V shed 5 bases, J shed 12 bases, and the junction held 24 bases outside the gene matches. DNA for the CDR3: TGTGCCAGCAGCGCGCGGTCCCTGAAGCGGGAGATAGTTCTGGGGCAGTTCTTC. Translated: CASSARSLKREIVLGQFF.

This chain uses TRBV19 with TRBJ2-1; 7 bases line up with TRBD2. This CDR3 comprises 17 residues. CDR1 and CDR2 (germline): LNHDA, SQIVND (reference sequence). With V trimmed by 4 bases and J by 11 bases, 20 bases remained unmatched. Here the CDR3 reads CASSRALAGVYGNKQFF. The CDR3, as DNA: TGTGCCAGTAGTAGAGCTTTGGCGGGAGTATATGGGAATAAGCAGTTCTTC.

This clone was detected a few times. V and J are TRBV14 and TRBJ2-1, with TRBD2 identical over 11 bases. V dropped 2 bases and J dropped 4; count of bases not matched to a gene: 22. Germline V gives CDR1 SGHDN, CDR2 FVKESK. The CDR3 totals 22 residues. The CDR3 loop is CASSQFSRSGTSGGGRYNEQFF. CDR3 nucleotides: TGTGCCAGCAGCCAATTCAGTAGGTCGGGGACTAGCGGAGGGGGACGTTACAATGAGCAGTTCTTC.

The chain couples TRBV21-1 to TRBJ2-7. TRBV21-1 is annotated as a pseudogene. This CDR3 contains 15 residues. CDR3 sequence: CASSKERDPSDEQYF. CDR3 in DNA: TGTGCCAGCAGCAAAGAAAGGGATCCTTCCGACGAGCAGTACTTC.

The chain links TRBV5-4 to TRBJ2-3; D is possibly TRBD2 (5 bases). Germline CDR1 is SGHNT and CDR2 is YYREEE (reference sequence). The CDR3 runs 15 residues. V was cut by 0 bases and J by 2 bases, with 10 bases left in between. CDR3 protein: CASSLEGGFTDTQYF. CDR3 coding DNA: TGTGCCAGCAGCTTGGAGGGCGGGTTCACAGATACGCAGTATTTT.

This rearrangement joins TRBV7-3 to TRBJ2-1; D is possibly TRBD2 (6 bases). V was clipped by 2 bases and J by 2 bases, with 10 bases between them. This CDR3 is 15 amino acids long. CDR1 is SGHTA and CDR2 is FQGTGA in the germline V gene. The CDR3: CASSLEAGPYNEQFF. In nucleotides, the CDR3 is TGTGCCAGCAGCTTAGAGGCGGGGCCCTACAATGAGCAGTTCTTC. Combining the CDR3 with reference TRBV7-3 and TRBJ2-1 gives the whole variable domain GAGVSQTPSNKVTEKGKYVELRCDPISGHTALYWYRQSLGQGPEFLIYFQGTGAADDSGLPNDRFFAVRPEGSVSTLKIQRTERGDSAVYLCASSLEAGPYNEQFFGPGTRLTVL.

The table lists this clone with a few counts. The V and J genes are TRBV6-1 and TRBJ2-1, with a tentative D call TRBD2 (5 bases). Germline lookup yields CDR1 MNHNS and CDR2 SASEGT. CDR3 length equals 18 residues. V dropped 2 bases and J dropped 0 bases, with 17 bases sitting between them. The CDR3 nucleotides read TGTGCCAGCAGTGAATACTCAAGGACTTCAAGCTCCTACAATGAGCAGTTCTTC. Encoded protein: CASSEYSRTSSSYNEQFF.

This chain connects TRBV28 to TRBJ1-1; TRBD1 aligns across 10 bases. Trimming removed 7 bases from V and 11 bases from J; junction bases left unmatched: 7. CDR3 length equals 12 residues. Germline V gene lookup returns CDR1 MDHEN and CDR2 SYDVKM. CDR3 protein: CASTEGTGDAFF. CDR3 nucleotide sequence: TGTGCCAGCACCGAAGGGACAGGGGACGCTTTCTTT.

This chain connects TRBV7-9 to TRBJ2-2; TRBD2 agrees at 9 bases. After removal of 5 bases from V and 1 base from J, the junction contained 2 bases not matched to a gene. The CDR3 extends over 15 amino acids. Germline V CDR1 and CDR2: SEHNR, FQNEAQ (reference sequence). The CDR3, as DNA: TGTGCCAGCAGCCAGACTAGCGGGAACACCGGGGAGCTGTTTTTT. The encoded protein is CASSQTSGNTGELFF. Combining the CDR3 with reference TRBV7-9 and TRBJ2-2 gives the whole variable domain DTGVSQNPRHKITKRGQNVTFRCDPISEHNRLYWYRQTLGQGPEFLTYFQNEAQLEKSRLLSDRFSAERPKGSFSTLEIQRTEQGDSAMYLCASSQTSGNTGELFFGEGSRLTVL.

V gene TRBV5-1 combines with J gene TRBJ2-1, with 11 positions matching TRBD2. Losses at the gene ends were 4 bases for V and 6 bases for J; bases not matched to a gene: 3. Germline V gives CDR1 SGHRS, CDR2 YFSETQ. CDR3 length: 14 amino acids. CDR3 nucleotide sequence: TGCGCCAGCAGCAAGGGGACTAGCGGCAATGAGCAGTTCTTC. It encodes CASSKGTSGNEQFF.

In this sample, this clone is medium-sized. This rearrangement joins TRBV28 to TRBJ2-2, with 9 bases lining up with TRBD2. Losses at the gene ends were 11 bases for V and 0 bases for J; bases not matched to a gene: 4. In germline, CDR1 is MDHEN, CDR2 SYDVKM. The CDR3 is 14 residues long. For the CDR3, the DNA is TGTGCCGGCGGCGGGAGGGCGAACACCGGGGAGCTGTTTTTT. Amino acid sequence: CAGGGRANTGELFF. Full variable domain (remainder filled in from reference TRBV28 and TRBJ2-2): DVKVTQSSRYLVKRTGEKVFLECVQDMDHENMFWYRQDPGLGLRLIYFSYDVKMKEKGDIPEGYSVSREKKERFSLILESASTNQTSMYLCAGGGRANTGELFFGEGSRLTVL.